This is a list of T cell receptor beta chains from one sample in a study of blood T cell repertoires in COVID-19. Some clones are missing from TCRdb's copy, which holds only in-frame ones; the method was immunoSEQ multiplex PCR. The repertoire holds a few hundred thousand clones, roughly 88% seen once, with 9.7% in the top ten. The sample consisted of peripheral blood. All receptors derive from a man aged 45-65 years with active or convalescent COVID-19. Each CDR3 is given with its conserved first and last residue. The D gene is left open where the match is weak. Some rows mark clone size as missing; the rest say once, few, many or name a class of expanded clone.

CDR3aa: CASSLNAGESDTQYF; CDR3nt: TGTGCCAGCAGCTTAAACGCGGGAGAATCAGATACGCAGTATTTT; j_gene: TRBJ2-3; abundance: NA; v_gene: TRBV7-6; d_gene: TRBD2
CDR3aa: CASSQDRGYGNTIYF; CDR3nt: TGCGCCAGCAGCCAAGATCGCGGGTACGGAAACACCATATATTTT; j_gene: TRBJ1-3; abundance: NA; v_gene: TRBV4-3; d_gene: NA
CDR3aa: CASSLVPPLREYNSPLHF; CDR3nt: TGCGCCAGCAGCTTGGTCCCCCCCCTGAGGGAGTATAATTCACCCCTCCACTTT; j_gene: TRBJ1-6; abundance: NA; v_gene: TRBV5-1; d_gene: NA
CDR3aa: CASSLGNRVVGEKLFF; CDR3nt: TGTGCCAGCAGCTTGGGCAACAGGGTTGTGGGTGAAAAACTGTTTTTT; j_gene: TRBJ1-4; abundance: NA; v_gene: TRBV5-8; d_gene: NA
CDR3aa: CASSARSSHEQYF; CDR3nt: TGTGCCAGCTCTGCTCGGTCTAGTCACGAGCAGTACTTC; j_gene: TRBJ2-7; abundance: once; v_gene: TRBV7-2; d_gene: NA
CDR3aa: CASSWRGDPTDTQYF; CDR3nt: TGTGCCAGCAGCTGGCGGGGGGACCCCACAGATACGCAGTATTTT; j_gene: TRBJ2-3; abundance: NA; v_gene: TRBV7-6; d_gene: TRBD2
CDR3aa: CASTIRGAGDNEQFF; CDR3nt: TGTGCCAGCACCATACGGGGGGCCGGAGACAATGAGCAGTTCTTC; j_gene: TRBJ2-1; abundance: NA; v_gene: TRBV28; d_gene: NA
CDR3aa: CAAVPGQGYGYTF; CDR3nt: TGCGCCGCTGTCCCGGGACAGGGTTATGGCTACACCTTC; j_gene: TRBJ1-2; abundance: NA; v_gene: TRBV10-2; d_gene: TRBD1
CDR3aa: CASSEVRGVDTEAFF; CDR3nt: TGTGCCAGCAGTGAAGTCAGGGGCGTTGACACTGAAGCTTTCTTT; j_gene: TRBJ1-1; abundance: NA; v_gene: TRBV2; d_gene: NA
CDR3aa: CASSFRAGRALSGNTIYF; CDR3nt: TGTGCCAGCAGTTTTCGGGCTGGGAGAGCCCTCTCTGGAAACACCATATATTTT; j_gene: TRBJ1-3; abundance: NA; v_gene: TRBV28; d_gene: NA
CDR3aa: CASSQVGTIAGGTEAFF; CDR3nt: TGTGCCAGCAGCCAAGTGGGAACGATTGCAGGGGGCACTGAAGCTTTCTTT; j_gene: TRBJ1-1; abundance: once; v_gene: TRBV4-2; d_gene: TRBD1
CDR3aa: CASSIWGRGNEQFF; CDR3nt: TGTGCCAGTAGTATCTGGGGGAGGGGGAATGAGCAGTTCTTC; j_gene: TRBJ2-1; abundance: NA; v_gene: TRBV19; d_gene: NA
CDR3aa: CASSGPGQGAGELFF; CDR3nt: TGTGCCAGCAGTGGCCCGGGACAGGGTGCCGGGGAGCTGTTTTTT; j_gene: TRBJ2-2; abundance: NA; v_gene: TRBV7-9; d_gene: TRBD1
CDR3aa: CAISTGAYSPLHF; CDR3nt: TGTGCCATTTCGACAGGGGCCTATTCACCCCTCCACTTT; j_gene: TRBJ1-6; abundance: NA; v_gene: TRBV7-2; d_gene: TRBD1
CDR3aa: CASSPLGQGAGETQYF; CDR3nt: TGTGCCAGCTCACCCCTGGGACAGGGGGCAGGGGAGACCCAGTACTTC; j_gene: TRBJ2-5; abundance: NA; v_gene: TRBV18; d_gene: TRBD1
CDR3aa: CASSEGERGYTF; CDR3nt: TGTGCCAGCAGTGAGGGGGAAAGGGGCTACACCTTC; j_gene: TRBJ1-2; abundance: NA; v_gene: TRBV28; d_gene: NA
CDR3aa: CASSLRGVAGGADTQYF; CDR3nt: TGTGCCAGCAGCTTACGGGGTGTGGCAGGGGGTGCAGATACGCAGTATTTT; j_gene: TRBJ2-3; abundance: NA; v_gene: TRBV7-8; d_gene: TRBD1
CDR3aa: CASSQLPRLAASTDTQYF; CDR3nt: TGTGCCAGCAGCCAACTACCTCGACTAGCGGCTAGCACAGATACGCAGTATTTT; j_gene: TRBJ2-3; abundance: NA; v_gene: TRBV3-1/TRBV3-2; d_gene: TRBD2
CDR3aa: CASQAGGWEKLFF; CDR3nt: TGTGCCAGTCAAGCGGGAGGGTGGGAAAAACTGTTTTTT; j_gene: TRBJ1-4; abundance: NA; v_gene: TRBV12-3/TRBV12-4; d_gene: NA
CDR3aa: CASSPGQGRASYNEQFF; CDR3nt: TGTGCTAGCAGCCCGGGACAGGGTAGGGCCTCCTACAATGAGCAGTTCTTC; j_gene: TRBJ2-1; abundance: once; v_gene: TRBV7-7; d_gene: TRBD1
CDR3aa: CASSQGHKKSYNEQFF; CDR3nt: TGCGCCAGCAGCCAAGGGCACAAAAAATCGTACAATGAGCAGTTCTTC; j_gene: TRBJ2-1; abundance: NA; v_gene: TRBV4-1; d_gene: NA
CDR3aa: CSVRQGSDYGYTF; CDR3nt: TGCAGCGTCCGACAGGGATCGGACTATGGCTACACCTTC; j_gene: TRBJ1-2; abundance: few; v_gene: TRBV29-1; d_gene: TRBD1
CDR3aa: CASRGGLAGRETQYF; CDR3nt: TGTGCCAGCAGAGGGGGACTAGCGGGAAGGGAGACCCAGTACTTC; j_gene: TRBJ2-5; abundance: NA; v_gene: TRBV28; d_gene: TRBD2
CDR3aa: CASSIQGLDEQFF; CDR3nt: TGTGCCAGTAGTATACAGGGGCTGGATGAGCAGTTCTTC; j_gene: TRBJ2-1; abundance: once; v_gene: TRBV19; d_gene: NA
CDR3aa: CASRGTGAGELFF; CDR3nt: TGTGCCAGCAGGGGGACAGGGGCCGGGGAGCTGTTTTTT; j_gene: TRBJ2-2; abundance: NA; v_gene: TRBV6-5; d_gene: TRBD1
CDR3aa: CATSRGGGADTQYF; CDR3nt: TGTGCCACCAGTCGGGGGGGTGGGGCAGATACGCAGTATTTT; j_gene: TRBJ2-3; abundance: few; v_gene: TRBV24-1; d_gene: TRBD2
CDR3aa: CASSLVRLAGRYQETQYF; CDR3nt: TGTGCCAGCAGCTTAGTACGACTAGCGGGAAGGTACCAAGAGACCCAGTACTTC; j_gene: TRBJ2-5; abundance: NA; v_gene: TRBV7-2; d_gene: TRBD2
CDR3aa: CASRSDGTYEQYF; CDR3nt: TGTGCCAGCAGGTCTGACGGGACCTACGAGCAGTACTTC; j_gene: TRBJ2-7; abundance: NA; v_gene: TRBV2; d_gene: NA
CDR3aa: CASSPHKQGPGEQYF; CDR3nt: TGTGCCAGCAGTCCCCATAAACAGGGTCCTGGCGAGCAGTACTTC; j_gene: TRBJ2-7; abundance: NA; v_gene: TRBV28; d_gene: NA
CDR3aa: CASSESGTGSAYGYTF; CDR3nt: TGTGCCAGCAGTGAATCAGGGACAGGGTCCGCCTATGGCTACACCTTC; j_gene: TRBJ1-2; abundance: NA; v_gene: TRBV25-1; d_gene: TRBD1
CDR3aa: CASSFGTAPNYGYTF; CDR3nt: TGCGCCAGCAGCTTCGGGACAGCGCCTAACTATGGCTACACCTTC; j_gene: TRBJ1-2; abundance: NA; v_gene: TRBV5-1; d_gene: TRBD1
CDR3aa: CASSYTGTSGKLEFF; CDR3nt: TGTGCCAGCAGTTACACCGGGACTAGCGGTAAACTGGAGTTCTTC; j_gene: TRBJ2-1; abundance: NA; v_gene: TRBV6-5; d_gene: TRBD2
CDR3aa: CASSGHMNTEAFF; CDR3nt: TGTGCCAGCAGCGGGCATATGAACACTGAAGCTTTCTTT; j_gene: TRBJ1-1; abundance: NA; v_gene: TRBV9; d_gene: NA
CDR3aa: CASSLTSGGPDTQYF; CDR3nt: TGCGCCAGCAGCTTGACTAGCGGGGGGCCGGATACGCAGTATTTT; j_gene: TRBJ2-3; abundance: NA; v_gene: TRBV5-1; d_gene: TRBD2
CDR3aa: CASSLLSSGGTDTQYF; CDR3nt: TGCGCCAGCAGCTTGCTTTCTAGCGGGGGGACAGATACGCAGTATTTT; j_gene: TRBJ2-3; abundance: NA; v_gene: TRBV5-1; d_gene: TRBD2
CDR3aa: CASSPGAGADTQYF; CDR3nt: TGTGCCAGCAGCCCAGGGGCGGGAGCCGATACGCAGTATTTT; j_gene: TRBJ2-3; abundance: NA; v_gene: TRBV3-1/TRBV3-2; d_gene: NA
CDR3aa: CASSLRTGIEYEQYF; CDR3nt: TGCGCCAGCAGCTTGCGAACGGGGATCGAGTACGAGCAGTACTTC; j_gene: TRBJ2-7; abundance: few; v_gene: TRBV5-1; d_gene: NA
CDR3aa: CASSSTPGVRNQPQHF; CDR3nt: TGTGCCAGCAGCTCGACCCCAGGGGTAAGAAATCAGCCCCAGCATTTT; j_gene: TRBJ1-5; abundance: NA; v_gene: TRBV7-3; d_gene: NA
CDR3aa: CASSQEHGLAGSNEQFF; CDR3nt: TGCGCCAGCAGCCAAGAACACGGACTAGCGGGGAGCAATGAGCAGTTCTTC; j_gene: TRBJ2-1; abundance: NA; v_gene: TRBV4-3; d_gene: TRBD2
CDR3aa: CASSGGGTGGYNEQFF; CDR3nt: TGTGCCAGCAGCGGTGGTGGGACAGGGGGGTACAATGAGCAGTTCTTC; j_gene: TRBJ2-1; abundance: once; v_gene: TRBV5-5; d_gene: TRBD1
CDR3aa: CASSEAEGYQETQYF; CDR3nt: TGTGCCAGCAGTGAAGCAGAGGGCTACCAAGAGACCCAGTACTTC; j_gene: TRBJ2-5; abundance: NA; v_gene: TRBV6-1; d_gene: NA
CDR3aa: CASSLEGLALYF; CDR3nt: TGCGCCAGCAGCTTGGAGGGACTAGCTCTGTACTTC; j_gene: TRBJ2-7; abundance: few; v_gene: TRBV5-1; d_gene: TRBD2
CDR3aa: CASSPPGAAQYF; CDR3nt: TGTGCCAGCTCACCACCGGGGGCAGCGCAGTACTTC; j_gene: TRBJ2-7; abundance: once; v_gene: TRBV18; d_gene: NA
CDR3aa: CASSLGRFETGDGFF; CDR3nt: TGTGCCAGCAGCTTAGGAAGGTTCGAGACAGGGGACGGTTTCTTT; j_gene: TRBJ1-1; abundance: NA; v_gene: TRBV7-9; d_gene: TRBD1
CDR3aa: CASSPQGDYGYTF; CDR3nt: TGTGCCAGCAGCCCTCAGGGCGACTATGGCTACACCTTC; j_gene: TRBJ1-2; abundance: NA; v_gene: TRBV7-2; d_gene: NA
CDR3aa: CAISVGTDNSPLHF; CDR3nt: TGTGCCATCAGTGTCGGGACAGATAATTCACCCCTCCACTTT; j_gene: TRBJ1-6; abundance: NA; v_gene: TRBV10-3; d_gene: TRBD1
CDR3aa: CASSIDLEANIQYF; CDR3nt: TGTGCCAGTAGTATAGATTTAGAGGCAAACATTCAGTACTTC; j_gene: TRBJ2-4; abundance: NA; v_gene: TRBV19; d_gene: NA
CDR3aa: CASSVGGLGYTF; CDR3nt: TGTGCCAGCAGCGTAGGAGGGTTGGGCTACACCTTC; j_gene: TRBJ1-2; abundance: NA; v_gene: TRBV9; d_gene: NA
CDR3aa: CASSPRTGEGTEAFF; CDR3nt: TGTGCCAGCAGCCCGCGAACGGGGGAGGGAACTGAAGCTTTCTTT; j_gene: TRBJ1-1; abundance: NA; v_gene: TRBV11-2; d_gene: NA
CDR3aa: CASSLSLAASTDTQYF; CDR3nt: TGTGCCAGCAGTTTGTCCCTGGCGGCGAGCACAGATACGCAGTATTTT; j_gene: TRBJ2-3; abundance: NA; v_gene: TRBV27; d_gene: NA
CDR3aa: CASSQDVQRAYETQYF; CDR3nt: TGCGCCAGCAGCCAAGATGTTCAGCGGGCATATGAGACCCAGTACTTC; j_gene: TRBJ2-5; abundance: NA; v_gene: TRBV4-3; d_gene: NA
CDR3aa: CASSQETGPLHF; CDR3nt: TGTGCCAGCAGCCAAGAGACGGGACCCCTCCACTTT; j_gene: TRBJ1-6; abundance: NA; v_gene: TRBV3-1/TRBV3-2; d_gene: NA
CDR3aa: CASGTENNSPLHF; CDR3nt: TGTGCCAGCGGGACAGAGAATAATTCACCCCTCCACTTT; j_gene: TRBJ1-6; abundance: NA; v_gene: TRBV28; d_gene: TRBD1
CDR3aa: CASSPVSSPGSYNEQFF; CDR3nt: TGCGCCAGCAGCCCCGTGTCTAGTCCGGGTTCCTACAATGAGCAGTTCTTC; j_gene: TRBJ2-1; abundance: NA; v_gene: TRBV5-1; d_gene: NA